The rows below give T cell receptor beta chains drawn from one sample of a study of T cells in Graves' hyperthyroidism and ophthalmopathy. From the multiplex PCR reads, TCRdb called clonotypes with MiXCR, one entry per CDR3 protein. The table has 700,000 to 850,000 distinct CDR3 sequences, around a third seen once. Sequencing input: blood. The receptor set was obtained from a woman aged 40 to 50 with Graves' hyperthyroidism. Both conserved end residues are part of each CDR3. A D gene is named only where the DNA matches it firmly.

d_gene: NA; v_gene: TRBV10-3; j_gene: TRBJ1-1; CDR3aa: CASTSGRRALNTEAFF
d_gene: NA; v_gene: TRBV24-1; j_gene: TRBJ2-5; CDR3aa: CATSDPGEATQYF
d_gene: NA; v_gene: TRBV6-1; j_gene: TRBJ2-7; CDR3aa: CASRRGTTNAYEQYF
d_gene: NA; v_gene: TRBV4-2; j_gene: TRBJ1-1; CDR3aa: CASSQGQLNTEAFF
d_gene: NA; v_gene: TRBV27; j_gene: TRBJ1-1; CDR3aa: CASRTGWNTEAFF
d_gene: TRBD1; v_gene: TRBV7-2; j_gene: TRBJ2-7; CDR3aa: CASSSPQGANEQYF
d_gene: TRBD1; v_gene: TRBV7-2; j_gene: TRBJ2-2; CDR3aa: CASSFGRGQAGELFF
d_gene: NA; v_gene: TRBV27; j_gene: TRBJ2-7; CDR3aa: CASSLNGPYEQYF
d_gene: TRBD2; v_gene: TRBV10-3; j_gene: TRBJ2-7; CDR3aa: CAISGSERGEQYF
d_gene: NA; v_gene: TRBV6-5; j_gene: TRBJ1-2; CDR3aa: CASSYSPYMWANYGYTF
d_gene: NA; v_gene: TRBV29-1; j_gene: TRBJ1-2; CDR3aa: CSVAYFLRGGYGYTF
d_gene: TRBD2; v_gene: TRBV20-1; j_gene: TRBJ2-7; CDR3aa: CSATRGLAGGKQYF
d_gene: NA; v_gene: TRBV6-5; j_gene: TRBJ1-1; CDR3aa: CASSHRSPLEAFF